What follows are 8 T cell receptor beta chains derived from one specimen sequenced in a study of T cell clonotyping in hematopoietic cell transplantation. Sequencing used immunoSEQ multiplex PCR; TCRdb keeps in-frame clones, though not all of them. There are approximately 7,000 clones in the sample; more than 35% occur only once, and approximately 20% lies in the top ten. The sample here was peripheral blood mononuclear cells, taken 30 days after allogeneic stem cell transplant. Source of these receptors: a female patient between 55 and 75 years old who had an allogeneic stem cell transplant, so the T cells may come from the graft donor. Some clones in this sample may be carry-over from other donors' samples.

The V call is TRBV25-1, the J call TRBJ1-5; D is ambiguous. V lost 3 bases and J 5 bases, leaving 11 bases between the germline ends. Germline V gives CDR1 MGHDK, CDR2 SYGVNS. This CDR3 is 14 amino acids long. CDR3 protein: CASSDQRLHQPQHF. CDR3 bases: TGTGCCAGCAGTGATCAAAGGCTGCATCAGCCCCAGCATTTT.

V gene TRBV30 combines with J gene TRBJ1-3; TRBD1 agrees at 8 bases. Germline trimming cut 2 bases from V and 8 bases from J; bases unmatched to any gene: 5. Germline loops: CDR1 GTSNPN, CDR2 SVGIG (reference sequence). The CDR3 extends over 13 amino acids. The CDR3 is CAWSKDRGDTIYF. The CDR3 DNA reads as TGTGCCTGGAGTAAAGACAGGGGAGACACCATATATTTT. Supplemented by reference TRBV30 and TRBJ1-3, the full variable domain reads SQTIHQWPATLVQPVGSPLSLECTVEGTSNPNLYWYRQAAGRGLQLLFYSVGIGQISSEVPQNLSASRPQDRQFILSSKKLLLSDSGFYLCAWSKDRGDTIYFGEGSWLTVV.

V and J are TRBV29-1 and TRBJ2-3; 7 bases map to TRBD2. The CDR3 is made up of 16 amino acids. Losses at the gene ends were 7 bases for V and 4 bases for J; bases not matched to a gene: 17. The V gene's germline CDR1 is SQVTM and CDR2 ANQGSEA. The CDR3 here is CSAGGSARESPDTQYF. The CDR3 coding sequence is TGCAGCGCCGGAGGGTCGGCGCGGGAGTCCCCAGATACGCAGTATTTT.

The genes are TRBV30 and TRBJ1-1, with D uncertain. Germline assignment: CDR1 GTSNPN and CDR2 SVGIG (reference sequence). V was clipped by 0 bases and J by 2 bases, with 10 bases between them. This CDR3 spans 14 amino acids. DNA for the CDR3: TGTGCCTGGAGTGTGTCGTGGGCCAACACTGAAGCTTTCTTT. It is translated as CAWSVSWANTEAFF.

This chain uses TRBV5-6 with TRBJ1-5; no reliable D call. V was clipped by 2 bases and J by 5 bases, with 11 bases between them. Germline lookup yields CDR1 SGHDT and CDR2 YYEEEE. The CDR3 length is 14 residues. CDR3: CASSFWRADQPQHF. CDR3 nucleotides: TGTGCCAGCAGCTTTTGGCGGGCGGATCAGCCCCAGCATTTT.

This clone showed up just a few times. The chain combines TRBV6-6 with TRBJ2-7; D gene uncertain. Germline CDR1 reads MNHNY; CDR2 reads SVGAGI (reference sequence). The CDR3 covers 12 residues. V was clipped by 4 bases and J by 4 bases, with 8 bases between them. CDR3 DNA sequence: TGTGCCAGCAGTTCCCCGGCTTACGAGCAGTACTTC. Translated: CASSSPAYEQYF.

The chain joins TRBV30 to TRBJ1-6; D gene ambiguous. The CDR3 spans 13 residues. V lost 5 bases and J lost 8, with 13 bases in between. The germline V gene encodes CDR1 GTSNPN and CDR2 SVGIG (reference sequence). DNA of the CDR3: TGTGCCTGGGGGGTCGGCGGATATTCACCCCTCCACTTT. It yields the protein CAWGVGGYSPLHF.

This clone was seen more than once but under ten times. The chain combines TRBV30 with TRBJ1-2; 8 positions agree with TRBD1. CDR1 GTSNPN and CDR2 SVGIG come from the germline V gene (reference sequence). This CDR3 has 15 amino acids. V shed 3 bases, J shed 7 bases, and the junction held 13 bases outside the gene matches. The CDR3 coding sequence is TGTGCCTGGAGACCGGGGACAGGTCTATCCGCTGGCTACACCTTC. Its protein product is CAWRPGTGLSAGYTF.